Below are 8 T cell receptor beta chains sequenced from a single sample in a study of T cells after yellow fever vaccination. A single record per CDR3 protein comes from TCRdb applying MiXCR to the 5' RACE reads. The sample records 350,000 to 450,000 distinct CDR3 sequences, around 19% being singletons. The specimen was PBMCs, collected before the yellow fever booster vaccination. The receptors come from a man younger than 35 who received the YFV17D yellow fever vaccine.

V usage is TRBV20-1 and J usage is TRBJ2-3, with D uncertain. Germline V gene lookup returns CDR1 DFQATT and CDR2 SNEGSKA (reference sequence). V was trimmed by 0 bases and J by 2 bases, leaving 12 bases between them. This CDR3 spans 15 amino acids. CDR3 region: CSARERPYYTDTQYF. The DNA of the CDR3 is TGCAGTGCTAGAGAACGGCCCTATTACACAGATACGCAGTATTTT.

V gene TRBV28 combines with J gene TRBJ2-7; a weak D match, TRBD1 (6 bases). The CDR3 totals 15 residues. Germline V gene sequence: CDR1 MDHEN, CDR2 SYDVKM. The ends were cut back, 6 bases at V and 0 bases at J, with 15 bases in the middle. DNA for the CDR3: TGTGCCAGCAGCCACGGACAGAGGGGCTCCTACGAGCAGTACGTC. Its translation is CASSHGQRGSYEQYV.

CDR3 coding DNA: TGTGCCAGCAGCTTGGCCGGGTTCGAGCAGTACTTC. Protein sequence: CASSLAGFEQYF. This chain joins TRBV5-6 and TRBJ2-7; D not certain. The CDR3 length is 12 residues. Trimming shortened V by 0 bases and J by 6 bases, and 7 bases separated the two germline ends. Per the germline V gene, CDR1 is SGHDT and CDR2 is YYEEEE.

The CDR3 loop is CATSDPAGGTDTQYF. CDR3 sequence (DNA): TGTGCCACCAGTGATCCAGCGGGGGGGACAGATACGCAGTATTTT. The chain is built from TRBV24-1 and TRBJ2-3; 10 positions match TRBD2. The germline gives CDR1 KGHDR, CDR2 SFDVKD. The CDR3 has 15 amino acids. Trimming took 3 bases from V and 3 from J; bases not matched to a gene: 2.

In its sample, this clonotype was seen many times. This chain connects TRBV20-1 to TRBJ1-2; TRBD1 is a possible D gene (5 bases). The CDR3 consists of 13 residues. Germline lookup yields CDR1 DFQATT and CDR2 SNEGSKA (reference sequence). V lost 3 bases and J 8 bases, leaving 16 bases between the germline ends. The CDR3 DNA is TGCAGTGCTAGTGCCACCGGGACGGTGGGCTACACCTTC. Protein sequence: CSASATGTVGYTF.

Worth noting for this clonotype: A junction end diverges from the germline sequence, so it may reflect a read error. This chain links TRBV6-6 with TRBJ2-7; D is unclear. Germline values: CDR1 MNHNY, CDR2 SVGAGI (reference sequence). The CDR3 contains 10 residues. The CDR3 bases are TGTGCCAGCCACGCGTCGGTGTTTGTGTTC. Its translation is CASHASVFVF.

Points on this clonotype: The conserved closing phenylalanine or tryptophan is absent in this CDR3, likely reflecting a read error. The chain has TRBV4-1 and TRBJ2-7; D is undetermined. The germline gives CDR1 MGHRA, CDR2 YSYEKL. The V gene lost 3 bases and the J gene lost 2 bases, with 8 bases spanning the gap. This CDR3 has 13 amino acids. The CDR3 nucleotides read TGCGCCAGCAGCCACAGACCGACCTACGAGCAGTACCTC. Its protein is CASSHRPTYEQYL.

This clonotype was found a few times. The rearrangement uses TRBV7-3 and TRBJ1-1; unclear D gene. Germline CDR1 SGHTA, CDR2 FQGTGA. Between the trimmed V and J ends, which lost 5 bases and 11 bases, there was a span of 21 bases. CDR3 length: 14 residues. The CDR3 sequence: CASSVLAGDPLAFF. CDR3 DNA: TGTGCCAGCAGCGTCCTTGCTGGGGATCCTTTGGCTTTCTTT.